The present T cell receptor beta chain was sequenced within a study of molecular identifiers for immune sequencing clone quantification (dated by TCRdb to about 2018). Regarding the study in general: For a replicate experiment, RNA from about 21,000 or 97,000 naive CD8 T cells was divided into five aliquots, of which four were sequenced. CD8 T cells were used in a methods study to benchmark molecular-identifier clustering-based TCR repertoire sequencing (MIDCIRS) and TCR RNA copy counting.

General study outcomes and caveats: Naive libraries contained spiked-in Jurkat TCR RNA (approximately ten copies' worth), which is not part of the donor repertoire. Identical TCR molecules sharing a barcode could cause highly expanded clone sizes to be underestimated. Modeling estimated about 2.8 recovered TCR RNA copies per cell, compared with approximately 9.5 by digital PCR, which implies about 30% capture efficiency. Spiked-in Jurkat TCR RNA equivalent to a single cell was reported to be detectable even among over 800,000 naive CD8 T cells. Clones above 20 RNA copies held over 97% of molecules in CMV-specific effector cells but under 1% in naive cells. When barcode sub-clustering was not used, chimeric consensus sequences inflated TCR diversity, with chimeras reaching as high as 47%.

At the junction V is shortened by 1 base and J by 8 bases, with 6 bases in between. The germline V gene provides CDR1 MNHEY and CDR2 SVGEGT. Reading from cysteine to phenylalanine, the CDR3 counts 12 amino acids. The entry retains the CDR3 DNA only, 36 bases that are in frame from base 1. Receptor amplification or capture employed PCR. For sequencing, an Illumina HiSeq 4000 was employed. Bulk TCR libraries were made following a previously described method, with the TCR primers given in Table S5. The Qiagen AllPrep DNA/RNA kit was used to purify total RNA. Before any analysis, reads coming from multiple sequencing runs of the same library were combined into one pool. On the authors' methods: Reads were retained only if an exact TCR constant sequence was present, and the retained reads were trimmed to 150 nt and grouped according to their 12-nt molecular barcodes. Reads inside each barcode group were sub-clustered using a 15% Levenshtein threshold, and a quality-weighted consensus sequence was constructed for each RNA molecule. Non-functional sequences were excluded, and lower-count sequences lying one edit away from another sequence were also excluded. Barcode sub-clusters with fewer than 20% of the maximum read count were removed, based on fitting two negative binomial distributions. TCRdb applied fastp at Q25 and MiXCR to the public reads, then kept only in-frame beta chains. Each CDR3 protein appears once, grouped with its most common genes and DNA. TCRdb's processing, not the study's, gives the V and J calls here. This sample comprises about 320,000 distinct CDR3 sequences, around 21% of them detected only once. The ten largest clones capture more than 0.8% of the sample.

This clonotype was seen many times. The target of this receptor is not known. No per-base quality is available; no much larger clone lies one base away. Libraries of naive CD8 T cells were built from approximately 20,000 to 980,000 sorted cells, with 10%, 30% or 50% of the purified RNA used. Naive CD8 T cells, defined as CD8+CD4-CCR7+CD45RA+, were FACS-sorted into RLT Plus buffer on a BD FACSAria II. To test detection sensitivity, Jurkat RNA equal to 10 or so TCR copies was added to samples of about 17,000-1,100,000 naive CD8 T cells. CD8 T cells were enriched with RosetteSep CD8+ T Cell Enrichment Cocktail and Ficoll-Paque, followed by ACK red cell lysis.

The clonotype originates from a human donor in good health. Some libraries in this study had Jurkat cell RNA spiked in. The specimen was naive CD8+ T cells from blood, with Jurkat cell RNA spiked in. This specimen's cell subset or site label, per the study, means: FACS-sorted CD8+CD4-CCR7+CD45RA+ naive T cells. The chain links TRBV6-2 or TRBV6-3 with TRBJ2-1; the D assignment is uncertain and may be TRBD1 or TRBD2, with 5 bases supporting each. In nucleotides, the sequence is TGTGCCAGCAGTTACTTGGGGGATGAGCAGTTCTTC. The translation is CASSYLGDEQFF.